This TCR beta chain comes out of a study of T cell repertoires in cytomegalovirus infection. Overall study: HLA-B-restricted CMV epitopes that are well studied were used alongside recently identified HLA-C-restricted ones.

The CDR3 contains 17 residues. Germline CDR1 and CDR2: MNHNY and SVGAGI (reference sequence). TCRdb re-called the reads through MiXCR, storing one row per CDR3 protein. The sample yields 800,000 to 950,000 distinct CDR3 sequences, approximately 29% seen once. Remarks on this clonotype: Its antigen is still unknown. Since a much larger clone is just one base distant, this may be a read error.

The rearrangement links TRBV6-6 to TRBJ2-5; 14 bases fit TRBD2. Sample: cultured CD8+ T cells from PBMCs, taken from culture after CMV antigen stimulation. This sequence originates from a human donor in good health (CMV status not recorded). Some clones in this sample may be carry-over from other donors' samples. The CDR3 spells CASSVGLAGVFGETRYF. The CDR3 nucleotides read TGTGCCAGCAGCGTGGGACTAGCGGGGGTCTTCGGGGAGACCCGGTACTTC.